The table lists the clone carrying this T cell receptor (beta chain) with many counts. Amplified TCR beta CDR3 regions derived from RNA transcripts. The primer set for the first-round RT-PCR of the TCR CDR3 was HTBI. TCRdb reprocessed the multiplex PCR reads via MiXCR and lists one record per CDR3 protein. The sample lists around 720,000 distinct CDR3 sequences, around 40% seen once, with around a third in the top ten. Among the patients, aged 18 to 65, hyperthyroidism was newly diagnosed and had lasted under 2 months. It was 8 to 10 ml of fresh peripheral blood that supplied the PBMCs. The CDR3 contains 14 residues. Germline-derived CDR1 and CDR2 are SGHAT and FQNNGV. V was pared by 4 bases and J by 5 bases, with 14 bases between. The data were obtained in a study of T cells in Graves' hyperthyroidism and ophthalmopathy.

This clonotype originated in a woman aged 40 to 55 with Graves' hyperthyroidism. Sequenced input: blood. V is TRBV11-2 and J is TRBJ2-5; D is ambiguous. The CDR3 protein is CASSSTTAHETQYF. The CDR3 region has the DNA TGTGCCAGCAGCTCCACGACCGCTCATGAGACCCAGTACTTC.